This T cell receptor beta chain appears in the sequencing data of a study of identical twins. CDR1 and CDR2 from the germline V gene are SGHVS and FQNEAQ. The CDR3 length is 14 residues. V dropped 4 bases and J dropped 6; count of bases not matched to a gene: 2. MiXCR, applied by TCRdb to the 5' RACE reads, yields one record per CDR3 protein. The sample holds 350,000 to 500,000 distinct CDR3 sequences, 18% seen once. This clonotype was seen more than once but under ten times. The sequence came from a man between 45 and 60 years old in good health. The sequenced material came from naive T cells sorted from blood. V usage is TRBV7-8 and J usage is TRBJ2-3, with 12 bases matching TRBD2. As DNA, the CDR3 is TGTGCCAGCAGCTGGACTAGCGGGATGGATACGCAGTATTTT. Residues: CASSWTSGMDTQYF.